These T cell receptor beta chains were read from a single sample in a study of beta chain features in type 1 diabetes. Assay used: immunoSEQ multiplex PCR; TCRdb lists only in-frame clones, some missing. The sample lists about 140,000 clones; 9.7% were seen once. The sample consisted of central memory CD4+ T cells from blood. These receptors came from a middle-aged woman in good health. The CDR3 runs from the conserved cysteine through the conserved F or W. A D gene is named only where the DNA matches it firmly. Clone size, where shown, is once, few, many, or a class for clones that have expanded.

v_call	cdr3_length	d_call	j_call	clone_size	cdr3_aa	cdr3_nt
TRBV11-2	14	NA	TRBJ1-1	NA	CASSATPLNTEAFF	TGTGCCAGCAGCGCGACACCCTTGAACACTGAAGCTTTCTTT
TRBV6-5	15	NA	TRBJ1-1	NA	CASSYSRTAATEAFF	TGTGCCAGCAGTTACTCACGGACAGCCGCCACTGAAGCTTTCTTT
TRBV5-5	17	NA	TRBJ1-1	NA	CASSLAGGRIPNTEAFF	TGTGCCAGCAGCTTGGCGGGAGGGAGGATCCCGAACACTGAAGCTTTCTTT
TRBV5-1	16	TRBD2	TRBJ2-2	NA	CASSFDSSGVPGELFF	TGCGCCAGCAGCTTTGATTCCAGCGGGGTACCCGGGGAGCTGTTTTTT
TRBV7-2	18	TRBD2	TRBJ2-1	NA	CASSLLAGGLSSYNEQFF	TGTGCCAGCAGCTTATTAGCGGGGGGACTCAGCTCCTACAATGAGCAGTTCTTC
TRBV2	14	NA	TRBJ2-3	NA	CASSVDYDADTQYF	TGTGCCAGCAGTGTTGACTACGACGCAGATACGCAGTATTTT
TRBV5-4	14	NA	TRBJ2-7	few	CASRGTGQPYEQYF	TGTGCCAGCAGGGGGACGGGACAACCTTACGAGCAGTACTTC
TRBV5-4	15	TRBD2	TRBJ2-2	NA	CASSRLAGGPGELFF	TGTGCCAGCAGCCGACTAGCGGGGGGCCCCGGGGAGCTGTTTTTT
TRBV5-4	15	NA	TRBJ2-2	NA	CASSLGSDHTGELFF	TGTGCCAGCAGCTTGGGTTCAGATCACACCGGGGAGCTGTTTTTT
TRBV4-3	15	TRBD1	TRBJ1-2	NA	CASSQDIRGDYGYTF	TGCGCCAGCAGCCAAGATATCAGGGGGGACTATGGCTACACCTTC
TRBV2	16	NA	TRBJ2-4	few	CASSPATDVTKNIQYF	TGTGCCAGCAGCCCGGCGACAGACGTCACCAAAAACATTCAGTACTTC
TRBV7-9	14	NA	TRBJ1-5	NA	CASSSPRDPQPQHF	TGTGCCAGCAGCTCTCCTCGGGATCCTCAGCCCCAGCATTTT
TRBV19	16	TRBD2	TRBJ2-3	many	CATSSGGGGGTDTQYF	TGTGCCACCTCCAGTGGAGGCGGGGGGGGCACAGATACGCAGTATTTT
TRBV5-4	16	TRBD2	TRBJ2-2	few	CASSPQRGWNTGELFF	TGTGCCAGCAGCCCTCAGCGGGGGTGGAACACCGGGGAGCTGTTTTTT
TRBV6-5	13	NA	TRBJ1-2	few	CASSLAPNRGYTF	TGTGCCAGCAGTTTAGCGCCGAATCGGGGCTACACCTTC
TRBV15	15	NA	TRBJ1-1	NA	CATSRAGVYNTEAFF	TGTGCCACCAGCAGAGCAGGGGTATATAACACTGAAGCTTTCTTT
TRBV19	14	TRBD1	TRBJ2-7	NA	CASHAGQDLSEQYF	TGTGCCAGTCATGCGGGACAGGACCTTTCCGAGCAGTACTTC
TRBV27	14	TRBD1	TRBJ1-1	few	CASRGTGKNTEAFF	TGTGCCAGCAGGGGGACAGGGAAGAACACTGAAGCTTTCTTT
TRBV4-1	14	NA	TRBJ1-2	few	CASSQDRGRNGYTF	TGCGCCAGCAGCCAAGACCGAGGGAGGAATGGCTACACCTTC
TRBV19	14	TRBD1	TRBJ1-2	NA	CASHRLGQGLGYTF	TGTGCCAGCCACCGTCTGGGACAGGGGCTCGGCTACACCTTC
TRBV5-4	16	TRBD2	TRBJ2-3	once	CASSSGLAGGTDTQYF	TGTGCCAGCAGCTCAGGACTAGCGGGGGGGACAGATACGCAGTATTTT
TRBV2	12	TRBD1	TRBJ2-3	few	CVRGQTADTQYF	TGTGTCAGGGGACAGACAGCAGATACGCAGTATTTT
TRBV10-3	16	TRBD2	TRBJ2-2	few	CAISPGGGGPTGELFF	TGTGCCATCAGTCCCGGCGGGGGGGGGCCCACCGGGGAGCTGTTTTTT
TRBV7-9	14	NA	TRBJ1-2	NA	CASSLGGRRGGYTF	TGTGCCAGCAGCTTAGGGGGGCGAAGAGGTGGCTACACCTTC
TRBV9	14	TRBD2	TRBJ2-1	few	CASSASGVKVEQFF	TGTGCCAGCAGCGCAAGCGGGGTAAAGGTGGAGCAGTTCTTC
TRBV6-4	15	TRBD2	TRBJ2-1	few	CASSDSGGAFNEQFF	TGTGCCAGCAGTGACTCCGGGGGGGCATTCAATGAGCAGTTCTTC
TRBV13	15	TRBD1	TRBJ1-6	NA	CASSLGTGGNSPLHF	TGTGCCAGCAGCTTAGGGACAGGGGGAAATTCACCCCTCCACTTT
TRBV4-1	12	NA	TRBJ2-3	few	CASSQVQRTQYF	TGCGCCAGCAGCCAAGTTCAGCGAACGCAGTATTTT
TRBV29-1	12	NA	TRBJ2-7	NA	CSATGSSYEQYF	TGCAGCGCGACTGGGAGCTCCTACGAGCAGTACTTC
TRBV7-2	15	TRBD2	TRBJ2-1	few	CASGKGLAGRNEQFF	TGTGCCAGTGGGAAAGGACTAGCGGGGCGTAATGAGCAGTTCTTC
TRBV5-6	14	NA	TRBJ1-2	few	CASSRNGQIYGYTF	TGTGCCAGCAGCCGGAATGGGCAGATCTATGGCTACACCTTC
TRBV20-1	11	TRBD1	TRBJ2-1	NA	CSARSGQARFF	TGCAGTGCTAGATCGGGACAGGCCCGATTCTTC
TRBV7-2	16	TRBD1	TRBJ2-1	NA	CASSLTAGTGGNEQFF	TGTGCCAGCAGCTTAACCGCCGGGACAGGGGGCAATGAGCAGTTCTTC
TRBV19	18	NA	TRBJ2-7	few	CASSVEGGFSSISYEQYF	TGTGCCAGTAGCGTAGAGGGGGGGTTCTCCTCTATTTCCTACGAGCAGTACTTC
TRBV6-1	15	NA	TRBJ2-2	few	CASKTGTTSTGELFF	TGTGCCAGCAAGACGGGAACCACGAGCACCGGGGAGCTGTTTTTT
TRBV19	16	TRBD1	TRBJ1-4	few	CASSIQGATTNEKLFF	TGTGCCAGTAGTATACAGGGGGCAACCACTAATGAAAAACTGTTTTTT
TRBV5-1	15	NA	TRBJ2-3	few	CASSFRSETPDTQYF	TGCGCCAGCAGCTTCAGAAGCGAGACTCCAGATACGCAGTATTTT
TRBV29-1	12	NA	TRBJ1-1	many	CSEKGLITEAFF	TGCAGCGAGAAGGGGTTGATCACTGAAGCTTTCTTT
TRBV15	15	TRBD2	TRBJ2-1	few	CATSRVGGGRDEQFF	TGTGCCACCAGCAGAGTCGGCGGGGGGAGGGATGAGCAGTTCTTC
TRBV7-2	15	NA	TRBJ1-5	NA	CASSQNRQANQPQHF	TGTGCCAGCAGCCAAAATAGGCAGGCCAATCAGCCCCAGCATTTT
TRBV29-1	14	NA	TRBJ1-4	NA	CSVVGAATNEKLFF	TGCAGCGTTGTCGGAGCTGCAACTAATGAAAAACTGTTTTTT
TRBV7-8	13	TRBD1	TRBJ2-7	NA	CASSSRTGYEQYF	TGTGCCAGCAGCTCACGGACAGGCTACGAGCAGTACTTC
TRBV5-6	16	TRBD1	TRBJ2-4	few	CASSPGTGRARDIQYF	TGTGCCAGCAGCCCAGGGACAGGTCGAGCTCGAGACATTCAGTACTTC
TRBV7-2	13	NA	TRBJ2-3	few	CASSPPSTDTQYF	TGTGCCAGCAGCCCCCCTAGCACAGATACGCAGTATTTT
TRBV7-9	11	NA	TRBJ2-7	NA	CASSTVAEQYF	TGTGCCAGCAGTACAGTGGCCGAGCAGTACTTC
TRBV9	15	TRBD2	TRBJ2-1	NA	CASSQTSGRYNEQFF	TGTGCCAGCAGTCAAACTAGCGGGCGATACAATGAGCAGTTCTTC